This T cell receptor beta chain was recovered during a study of T cell repertoires in cytomegalovirus infection. TCRdb called the reads again in MiXCR, with one record for every CDR3 protein. Of 290,000 or so distinct CDR3 sequences in the sample, about 9.1% were seen once. This clonotype was picked up many times. The CDR3 is made up of 14 amino acids. CDR1 is MNHEY and CDR2 is SVGEGT in the germline V gene. V dropped 8 bases and J dropped 7 bases, with 20 bases sitting between them. Sequencing input: PBMCs. This chain uses TRBV6-2 or TRBV6-3 with TRBJ1-1; a possible D gene is TRBD1 (6 bases). This receptor was identified in a human donor in good health (CMV status not recorded). Some clones in this sample may be carry-over from other donors' samples. CDR3 bases: TGTGCCAGCCGTGGGACCGGGGGCACAATTGAAGCTTTCTTT. It yields the protein CASRGTGGTIEAFF.